This T cell receptor beta chain was identified in a study of early stage breast cancer tumors (TCRdb year 2017). Some background on the complete study: Of the roughly 15 invasive breast tumors, about a dozen were found to be estrogen receptor-positive, progesterone receptor-positive and HER2-negative. Of the roughly 12 ER+/PR+/HER2- tumors, eight were classified as invasive ductal carcinomas and four as invasive lobular carcinomas. A read coverage of roughly 10-fold per sample was achieved on average. The samples as a whole yielded approximately 2,800,000 detected templates, corresponding to approximately 990,000 unique clonotypes. The paper's findings and limits, for the study overall: Repertoires from blood and normal breast were more alike than repertoires from blood and tumor, and in about 90% of the 16 patients, comparing each tissue with blood separated tumor from normal. Chain pairing and functional markers such as CD4, CD8 and FOXP3 were missed by bulk genomic DNA sequencing of unsorted cells. The small cohort size prevented analysis by tumor subtype. Enriched TCRB sequences shared across patients were mostly commonly generated sequences, unlikely to play an important role in the tumor microenvironment. Compared with adjacent normal breast tissue, tumors had higher clonality and approximately 2.5-fold greater T cell density.

Two independent genomic DNA replicates were amplified for each sample, with 0.5 ug used for blood and about 1.5 ug for tumor or normal breast. Following the manufacturer's instructions, the ImmunoSeq Intro kit was used to carry out TCRB sequencing on genomic DNA. For absolute quantification, the roughly 28-cycle multiplex PCR included proprietary primers along with spike-in control sequences. An 87-bp fragment spanning the CDR3 and flanking V and J genes was sequenced with single-end 150-bp reads. Each lane of an Illumina MiSeq using version 3.0 chemistry carried seven multiplexed samples, with two replicates per sample. As for how the authors treated the data: Raw data were processed with the vendor's proprietary pipeline, and both replicates were merged into a single result per sample. To define clonotypes, the study grouped productive rearrangements that shared the V-gene family, CDR3 amino acid sequence and J-gene segment. Clonality was calculated as 1 minus the normalized Shannon entropy (Pielou evenness) of TCRB abundances. To estimate T cell density, the total number of templates was divided by the input cell count, which was inferred from how much DNA went in. Recon, run with its default parameters, was used to estimate overall repertoire diversity and clonality. A clonotype counted as tumor-enriched if its abundance in tumor exceeded 0.1% and was at least 32-fold higher than its abundance in normal breast. The immuneACCESS repertoire file appears here via TCRdb, limited to in-frame rearrangements. These files lack a portion of the clones; in checked studies, under half of the deficit traces to unresolved V genes, and the cause of the others is not known. The D gene and trimming were derived from the DNA, and the V and J assignments and clone size from that table. The sample data list 60,000 to 75,000 clones, and 75% to 90% of these were observed just once. 4.7% of the sample goes to the ten largest clones.

The study profiled bulk TCR beta-chain repertoires in matched peripheral blood, tumor and adjacent normal breast tissue taken from fewer than 20 patients with early-stage breast cancer. Before surgery, about 5-10 mL of whole blood was collected into EDTA tubes and then processed within 2 hours. Ficoll-Paque centrifugation in SepMate-50 tubes was used to isolate peripheral blood mononuclear cells. PBMCs were cryopreserved in aliquots of about 2 to 4.5 million cells in 90% FBS with about 10% DMSO and kept in liquid nitrogen. The Qiagen AllPrep DNA/RNA Mini kit was used to extract genomic DNA. Note on this clone: The antigen it recognizes is unknown. Base qualities are not provided; no much larger clone lies one nucleotide away.

This sequence originates from a person in their 40s with breast cancer. Sequenced sample: blood.

The DNA sequence is TGTGCCAGCTCACCACCGACAGGGAGAGATACGCAGTATTTT. It specifies CASSPPTGRDTQYF. The chain joins TRBV18 to TRBJ2-3, and 7 bases in between align with TRBD1. V has 0 bases trimmed and J has 5 bases trimmed; junction bases matching no gene number 2. The CDR3 runs 14 amino acids, cysteine and phenylalanine included. The entry retains the CDR3 DNA only, 42 bases that are in frame from base 1. Via the germline V gene, CDR1 is KGHSH and CDR2 LQKENI.